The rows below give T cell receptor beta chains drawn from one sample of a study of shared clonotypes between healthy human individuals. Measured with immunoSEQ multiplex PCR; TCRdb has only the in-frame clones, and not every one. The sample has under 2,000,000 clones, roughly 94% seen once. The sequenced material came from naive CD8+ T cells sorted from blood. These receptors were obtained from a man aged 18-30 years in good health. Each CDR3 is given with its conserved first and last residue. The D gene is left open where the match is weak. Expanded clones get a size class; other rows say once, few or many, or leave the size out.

CDR3: CASSLSQGGTGELFF
DNA: TGTGCCAGCAGTTTGAGTCAGGGTGGGACCGGGGAGCTGTTTTTT
D: NA
J: TRBJ2-2
V: TRBV28
size: NA

CDR3: CASSATGNSYEQYF
DNA: TGTGCCAGCAGCGCTACAGGGAACTCCTACGAGCAGTACTTC
D: NA
J: TRBJ2-7
V: TRBV9
size: once

CDR3: CASSFRHNEQFF
DNA: TGTGCCAGCAGCTTCAGGCACAATGAGCAGTTCTTC
D: NA
J: TRBJ2-1
V: TRBV13
size: NA

CDR3: CASSLFPRGDEQYF
DNA: TGTGCCAGCAGTTTATTCCCCAGGGGGGACGAGCAGTACTTC
D: NA
J: TRBJ2-7
V: TRBV27
size: NA

CDR3: CSARTYGEQFF
DNA: TGCAGTGCCCGAACGTACGGTGAGCAGTTCTTC
D: NA
J: TRBJ2-1
V: TRBV20-1
size: NA

CDR3: CASSLSRDRRYGYTF
DNA: TGTGCCAGCAGTTTATCCCGGGACAGAAGATATGGCTACACCTTC
D: TRBD1
J: TRBJ1-2
V: TRBV27
size: NA

CDR3: CASSLTASHYEQYF
DNA: TGTGCCAGCAGCTTGACGGCCTCTCACTACGAGCAGTACTTC
D: NA
J: TRBJ2-7
V: TRBV7-2
size: NA

CDR3: CASSYAGLLYEQYF
DNA: TGTGCCAGCAGTTACGCGGGCCTTCTTTACGAGCAGTACTTC
D: NA
J: TRBJ2-7
V: TRBV6-5
size: NA

CDR3: CAWSVGQGDEQFF
DNA: TGTGCCTGGAGTGTCGGACAGGGCGATGAGCAGTTCTTC
D: TRBD1
J: TRBJ2-1
V: TRBV30
size: NA

CDR3: CASSLADTPTPDGYTF
DNA: TGTGCCAGCAGCTTGGCGGACACCCCCACACCCGATGGCTACACCTTC
D: NA
J: TRBJ1-2
V: TRBV5-4
size: NA

CDR3: CASSYGGQGYEQYF
DNA: TGTGCCAGCAGTTACGGTGGGCAGGGCTACGAGCAGTACTTC
D: NA
J: TRBJ2-7
V: TRBV6-6
size: NA

CDR3: CASSLIAAAGGSTDTQYF
DNA: TGTGCCAGCAGCTTAATAGCGGCGGCGGGGGGGTCCACAGATACGCAGTATTTT
D: TRBD2
J: TRBJ2-3
V: TRBV7-8
size: NA

CDR3: CASSLIIAAANYGYTF
DNA: TGTGCCAGCAGCTTAATAATCGCGGCAGCTAACTATGGCTACACCTTC
D: NA
J: TRBJ1-2
V: TRBV7-2
size: few

CDR3: CASSLRSLGTAALTNYGYTF
DNA: TGTGCCAGCAGCTTGCGCTCCCTCGGGACAGCGGCGCTTACGAACTATGGCTACACCTTC
D: TRBD1
J: TRBJ1-2
V: TRBV5-8
size: NA

CDR3: CASSYQGMNTEAFF
DNA: TGTGCCAGTAGTTACCAGGGGATGAACACTGAAGCTTTCTTT
D: NA
J: TRBJ1-1
V: TRBV19
size: NA

CDR3: CASSWSGGGASETQYF
DNA: TGCGCCAGCAGTTGGTCTGGCGGGGGGGCCTCAGAGACCCAGTACTTC
D: TRBD2
J: TRBJ2-5
V: TRBV5-1
size: NA

CDR3: CASSQDPAGELFF
DNA: TGCGCCAGCAGCCAAGATCCAGCCGGGGAGCTGTTTTTT
D: NA
J: TRBJ2-2
V: TRBV4-1
size: NA